This T cell receptor beta chain was sequenced for a study of glioma-infiltrating T cells. The iRepertoire nested amplicon-rescue multiplex PCR amplified TCR alpha and beta CDR3s from RNA. Input was roughly 100-450 ng of tissue mRNA or PBMC total RNA. TCRdb reanalysed the multiplex PCR reads using MiXCR and keeps one entry per CDR3 protein. The sample yields 100,000 to 150,000 distinct CDR3 sequences, around 23% seen once. Trimming cost V 1 base and J 4 bases; bases outside gene matches: 6. The germline V gene has CDR1 SEHNR and CDR2 FQNEAQ (reference sequence). The CDR3 has 15 residues. This clonotype was seen repeatedly, ten times or more. The antigen is not known. Study findings and constraints: CDR3 overlap between tissue and blood was very small. Above-expected tissue-blood divergence occurred in all gliomas, most in low-grade ones.

The sequence derives from a human donor with low-grade glioma or glioblastoma, undergoing nonglioma brain surgery, or in good health (not recorded which). Sequencing was carried out using glioma tissue, nonneoplastic brain tissue, or PBMCs (not recorded which). The chain couples TRBV7-9 to TRBJ1-1, with 7 bases that match TRBD1. DNA for the CDR3: TGTGCCAGCAGCTTAGACAGGGGACCCAGCACTGAAGCTTTCTTT. It specifies CASSLDRGPSTEAFF.